Listed here are 7 T cell receptor beta chains from one sample, sequenced in a study of regulatory T cells in long-lasting Graves disease. TCR beta libraries were built with iRepertoire HTBI primers and Arm-PCR of CDR3 regions. Each CDR3 protein gets one entry after TCRdb re-called the multiplex PCR reads with MiXCR. Of a few hundred thousand distinct CDR3 sequences in the sample, about 17% are singletons; the top ten hold about 15%. Sample time point: newly diagnosed GD, antithyroid drugs for less than 3 months. Generation of the TCR library employed RNA extracted from PBMCs. The same sample was also used in a study of T cells in Graves' hyperthyroidism and ophthalmopathy.

This specimen consisted of peripheral blood mononuclear cells (PBMCs), obtained at new diagnosis, from a patient treated with antithyroid drugs. The receptors shown here come from a woman in her 30s with Graves disease.

For the CDR3, the DNA is TGTGCCAGCGACTGGTCGGGGGGCCGGGCGGGAGAGCAGTACTTC. It specifies CASDWSGGRAGEQYF. The chain employs TRBV11-2 and TRBJ2-7; D possibly corresponds to TRBD2 (7 bases). Germline V gene sequence: CDR1 SGHAT, CDR2 FQNNGV. This CDR3 contains 15 residues. V lost 8 bases and J 7 bases, leaving 24 bases between the germline ends.

There are many counts of this clonotype. This sequence joins TRBV5-4 and TRBJ1-2; perhaps TRBD1 as D (5 bases). CDR3 length: 13 residues. Germline loops: CDR1 SGHNT, CDR2 YYREEE (reference sequence). The ends were cut back, 1 base at V and 3 bases at J, with 7 bases in the middle. CDR3 coding DNA: TGTGCCAGCAGCTTGCGGGGGGACTATGGCTACACCTTC. The encoded protein is CASSLRGDYGYTF.

This clonotype occurred once. The chain joins TRBV2 to TRBJ2-5, with TRBD2 identical over 10 bases. The V gene end was trimmed by 7 bases and the J gene end by 9 bases; junction bases not matched to a gene: 20. CDR3 length: 17 amino acids. CDR1 and CDR2 (germline): SNHLY, FYNNEI. This chain's CDR3 is CASIGRGSGGVRGAQYF. The CDR3 DNA reads TGTGCCAGCATTGGTAGAGGGAGCGGGGGGGTCCGGGGGGCCCAGTACTTC.

This clonotype has a count of ten or more. This chain joins TRBV20-1 and TRBJ1-1; unclear D gene. The CDR3 extends over 14 amino acids. V lost 6 bases to trimming and J lost 0 bases, with 14 bases between them. Germline V gives CDR1 DFQATT, CDR2 SNEGSKA (reference sequence). The CDR3: CSAPRHGLNTEAFF. For the CDR3, the DNA is TGCAGTGCCCCCAGACACGGCTTGAACACTGAAGCTTTCTTT.

This clonotype was observed many times. In nucleotides, the CDR3 is TGTGCCAGCACCGTTCCGGGACAGGCGACAAACACCATATATTTT. Translated, it gives CASTVPGQATNTIYF. V is TRBV12-3 or TRBV12-4 and J is TRBJ1-3; TRBD1 matches 8 bases. The CDR3 has 15 amino acids. V was clipped by 7 bases and J by 6 bases; unmatched bases: 11.

This clonotype was detected ten times or more. The chain links TRBV5-1 to TRBJ1-2; D not resolved. In germline, CDR1 is SGHRS, CDR2 YFSETQ. V lost 4 bases, J lost 0 bases, and 13 bases lay in between. This CDR3 comprises 15 residues. The CDR3 DNA follows: TGCGCCAGCAGCCCCTCGCCATCTACTAACTATGGCTACACCTTC. Protein product: CASSPSPSTNYGYTF.

This clonotype was seen many times. This chain connects TRBV7-2 to TRBJ2-5; 9 bases align to TRBD2. V lost 3 bases to trimming and J lost 1 base; unmatched junction nucleotides: 3. The CDR3 has 15 amino acids. The germline gives CDR1 SGHTA, CDR2 FQGNSA. This CDR3 is CASSLLSGGQETQYF. CDR3 DNA: TGTGCCAGCAGCTTGCTTAGCGGGGGCCAAGAGACCCAGTACTTC.